A single sample gave rise to the 10 T cell receptor beta chains below, sequenced in a study of blood T cell repertoires in COVID-19. Repertoires were generated with immunoSEQ multiplex PCR, while TCRdb's copy carries only in-frame clones and drops some. The table lists some 78,000 clones, 65% to 85% of them singletons. Input material: peripheral blood. The receptor source for this set is a man in his sixties with active or convalescent COVID-19.

CDR3 nucleotides: TGTGCCAGCAGCAACCAGGGGGCTGGAAACACCATATATTTT. It codes for CASSNQGAGNTIYF. J is TRBJ1-3 and V is TRBV7-9; TRBD1 matches 7 bases. CDR3 length equals 14 residues. After removal of 5 bases from V and 2 bases from J, the junction contained 3 bases not matched to a gene. Germline V gene sequence: CDR1 SEHNR, CDR2 FQNEAQ (reference sequence).

This clone was detected a few times. The chain has TRBV7-9 and TRBJ2-7, with TRBD1 matching over 7 bases. Germline values: CDR1 SEHNR, CDR2 FQNEAQ (reference sequence). CDR3 length: 16 amino acids. V was clipped by 7 bases and J by 0 bases; unmatched bases: 12. The CDR3 nucleotides are TGTGCCAGCACCATACCTGCGACAGGGACCTCCTACGAGCAGTACTTC. Translation gives CASTIPATGTSYEQYF.

The chain is built from TRBV4-1 and TRBJ1-2, with 11 bases identical to TRBD1. This CDR3 contains 14 residues. In germline, CDR1 is MGHRA, CDR2 YSYEKL. The V and J ends lost 1 base and 7 bases, in that order; junction bases with no gene match: 2. Here the CDR3 reads CASSQGTGGGGYTF. The CDR3 DNA reads as TGCGCCAGCAGCCAAGGGACAGGGGGCGGTGGCTACACCTTC.

The CDR3 reads CSASEIAGRHTQYF. CDR3 coding DNA: TGCAGTGCTAGTGAAATAGCGGGTAGGCATACGCAGTATTTT. The chain combines TRBV20-1 with TRBJ2-3; TRBD2 matches at 7 bases. The CDR3 is made up of 14 amino acids. The ends lost 3 bases at V and 7 bases at J; junction bases unmatched: 10. Germline V gives CDR1 DFQATT, CDR2 SNEGSKA (reference sequence).

This chain joins TRBV7-2 and TRBJ2-3; 7 nucleotides line up with TRBD2. The ends lost 1 base at V and 3 bases at J; junction bases unmatched: 1. Per germline, CDR1 SGHTA and CDR2 FQGNSA. The CDR3 has 14 amino acids. CDR3 nucleotide sequence: TGTGCCAGCAGCTTAGGAGCGGGGACAGATACGCAGTATTTT. It specifies CASSLGAGTDTQYF.

The chain has TRBV12-3 or TRBV12-4 and TRBJ1-4; no reliable D call. V was shortened by 3 bases and J by 8 bases, with 10 bases between the two germline ends. The CDR3 extends over 13 amino acids. CDR3 DNA sequence: TGTGCCAGCAGTTTTCCGCCCCGGGAAAAACTGTTTTTT. Translated, it gives CASSFPPREKLFF.

V and J are TRBV2 and TRBJ2-2, with 9 bases lining up with TRBD1. The germline gives CDR1 SNHLY, CDR2 FYNNEI. The CDR3 runs to 17 residues. V lost 3 bases, J lost 2 bases, and 7 bases stayed unmatched. This CDR3 is CASSDDRGNLNTGELFF. CDR3 coding DNA: TGTGCCAGCAGTGACGACAGGGGGAACTTAAACACCGGGGAGCTGTTTTTT.

The chain joins TRBV5-1 to TRBJ2-2; D gene unclear. CDR3 length: 16 residues. CDR1 and CDR2 (germline): SGHRS, YFSETQ. The V end lost 0 bases, the J end lost 2 bases, and 11 bases lay between the germline ends. The CDR3 protein is CASSLGLDRNTGELFF. DNA for the CDR3: TGCGCCAGCAGCTTGGGTCTAGACCGTAACACCGGGGAGCTGTTTTTT.

This chain joins TRBV4-3 and TRBJ2-3; 13 bases align to TRBD2. The CDR3 totals 18 residues. V trimming: 0 bases; J trimming: 6 bases; junction bases outside the gene matches: 9. Germline CDR1 LGHNA, CDR2 YSLEER. In DNA, the CDR3 is TGCGCCAGCAGCCAAGATCTGACTAGCGGGGGGCCATTCGATACGCAGTATTTT. Its translation: CASSQDLTSGGPFDTQYF.

This clone was seen more than once but under ten times. The chain carries TRBV12-3 or TRBV12-4 and TRBJ2-1; no reliable D call. Between the trimmed V and J ends, which lost 3 bases and 6 bases, there was a span of 9 bases. The CDR3 contains 13 residues. The CDR3 DNA reads TGTGCCAGCAGTTTGGGCCCGGCCAATGAGCAGTTCTTC. It is translated as CASSLGPANEQFF.